Listed below are T cell receptor beta chains from one sample, sequenced in a study of blood T cells in healthy people across ages. TCRdb used MiXCR to reprocess the 5' RACE reads, holding one entry per CDR3 protein. The sample has over 700,000 distinct CDR3 sequences, 50% to 65% seen once; the top ten hold around 41%. The sample consisted of blood. These receptors were obtained from an elderly man in good health. The CDR3 runs from the conserved cysteine through the conserved F or W. D genes are given only for firm matches. Rows may omit the clone size; those that give it use once, few, many or a size class.

TRBV7-3	TRBJ2-7	TRBD1	few	CASSLLPTGAEDSYEQYF	TGTGCCAGCAGCTTGCTCCCAACAGGGGCCGAGGACTCCTACGAGCAGTACTTC
TRBV3-1	TRBJ2-7	.	many	CASSSTRGPRPYEQYF	TGTGCCAGCAGCTCGACCCGAGGGCCCCGTCCCTACGAGCAGTACTTC
TRBV5-1	TRBJ2-1	.	once	CASSVPGNEQFF	TGCGCCAGCAGCGTTCCGGGTAATGAGCAGTTCTTC
TRBV7-7	TRBJ2-5	TRBD2	few	CASSPGTTREQYF	TGTGCTAGCAGCCCCGGGACTACGCGAGAGCAGTACTTC
TRBV7-9	TRBJ2-2	TRBD2	.	CASRSGTSSLAGELFF	TGTGCCAGCAGGTCCGGGACTAGCTCCCTAGCCGGGGAGCTGTTTTTT
TRBV29-1	TRBJ2-7	.	.	CSVSVLSYNEQYF	TGCAGCGTTTCTGTACTCAGCTACAATGAGCAGTACTTC
TRBV5-1	TRBJ2-1	TRBD1	.	CASSLGDRVHEQFF	TGCGCCAGCAGCTTGGGGGACAGGGTCCATGAGCAGTTCTTC
TRBV15	TRBJ2-1	TRBD2	.	CATSRLRASSGFNEQFF	TGTGCCACCAGCAGATTAAGAGCGTCTAGCGGTTTCAATGAGCAGTTCTTC
TRBV9	TRBJ2-7	.	.	CASSVSPVTYEQYF	TGTGCCAGCAGCGTAAGCCCGGTTACCTACGAGCAGTACTTC
TRBV9	TRBJ2-4	.	.	CASESWQGGPLAKNIQYF	TGTGCCAGCGAGTCTTGGCAGGGGGGGCCTCTAGCCAAAAACATTCAGTACTTC
TRBV10-3	TRBJ2-1	TRBD2	few	CAITRDYNNEQFF	TGTGCCATCACCAGGGACTACAACAATGAGCAGTTCTTC
TRBV5-6	TRBJ2-4	TRBD1	.	CASSYTGGPTKNIQYF	TGTGCCAGCAGCTATACAGGGGGGCCAACCAAAAACATTCAGTACTTC
TRBV4-1	TRBJ2-4	TRBD2	.	CASSQDPRTSGSSGDIQYF	TGCGCCAGCAGCCAAGACCCTCGGACTAGCGGGAGTTCCGGGGACATTCAGTACTTC
TRBV5-1	TRBJ2-3	.	.	CASSPPGGQIDTQYF	TGCGCCAGCAGCCCCCCCGGGGGGCAGATAGATACGCAGTATTTT
TRBV20-1	TRBJ2-1	TRBD2	.	CSAGRLAGKRIDEQFF	TGCAGTGCTGGTCGACTAGCGGGAAAAAGGATCGATGAGCAGTTCTTC
TRBV3-1	TRBJ2-4	.	.	CASSQEGSLLAKNIQYF	TGTGCCAGCAGCCAAGAGGGGTCGTTACTAGCCAAAAACATTCAGTACTTC
TRBV12-3/TRBV12-4	TRBJ2-2	.	.	CASSSGSNFAGELFF	TGTGCCAGCAGTTCGGGTAGCAATTTCGCCGGGGAGCTGTTTTTT
TRBV12-3/TRBV12-4	TRBJ1-2	.	.	CASSFKGGGYGYTF	TGTGCCAGCAGTTTCAAGGGGGGGGGTTATGGCTACACCTTC
TRBV3-1	TRBJ2-3	TRBD2	.	CASSQDRLAGGHRYAYF	TGTGCCAGCAGCCAAGATCGGCTAGCGGGAGGGCACAGATACGCGTATTTT
TRBV7-9	TRBJ1-5	.	.	CASSVGMGHQPQHF	TGTGCCAGCAGTGTGGGGATGGGGCATCAGCCCCAGCATTTT
TRBV6-2/TRBV6-3	TRBJ2-3	.	few	CASSDPGKDTQYF	TGTGCCAGCTCGGACCCGGGCAAAGATACGCAGTATTTT
TRBV10-3	TRBJ2-1	.	few	CAISGPGDGYNEQFF	TGTGCTATCAGTGGACCAGGAGACGGCTACAATGAGCAGTTCTTC
TRBV6-5	TRBJ2-6	.	.	CASSYLGAGCPGANVLTF	TGTGCCAGCAGTTACCTGGGGGCGGGTTGTCCTGGGGCCAACGTCCTGACTTTC
TRBV28	TRBJ2-3	.	.	CASSGAGVKHRYAYF	TGTGCCAGCAGTGGGGCCGGTGTAAAGCACAGATACGCGTATTTT
TRBV4-2	TRBJ2-3	.	few	CASSQGGGRGNYGDTQYF	TGTGCCAGCAGCCAAGGGGGAGGCAGGGGGAACTACGGAGATACGCAGTATTTT
TRBV7-9	TRBJ1-6	.	.	CASSLAAGRNSPLHF	TGTGCCAGCAGCTTAGCGGCTGGGAGGAATTCACCCCTCCACTTT
TRBV6-2/TRBV6-3	TRBJ2-1	TRBD2	.	CASSQTSAFLNEQFF	TGTGCCAGCAGTCAAACTAGCGCCTTCCTCAATGAGCAGTTCTTC
TRBV4-2	TRBJ1-5	.	.	CASSLYAAGDNQPQHF	TGTGCCAGCAGCCTATATGCTGCGGGGGACAATCAGCCCCAGCATTTT
TRBV3-1	TRBJ1-4	.	few	CASSQERREKLFF	TGTGCCAGCAGCCAAGAGCGGAGGGAAAAACTGTTTTTT
TRBV5-1	TRBJ2-1	.	.	CASSLESGNEQFF	TGCGCCAGCTCGCTCGAGTCGGGCAATGAGCAGTTCTTC
TRBV2	TRBJ2-5	.	.	CASSENIPQETQYF	TGTGCCAGCAGTGAAAATATTCCGCAAGAGACCCAGTACTTC
TRBV6-6	TRBJ2-7	.	.	CASNSLPRGTVTYEQYF	TGTGCCAGCAATTCCCTCCCCCGCGGGACAGTCACCTACGAGCAGTACTTC
TRBV6-2/TRBV6-3	TRBJ1-1	.	few	CASSYAQNTEAFF	TGTGCCAGCAGTTATGCGCAGAACACTGAAGCTTTCTTT
TRBV5-1	TRBJ2-5	TRBD1	few	CASSPGPGGGETQYF	TGCGCCAGCAGTCCCGGGCCAGGGGGCGGTGAGACCCAGTACTTC
TRBV6-2/TRBV6-3	TRBJ2-1	TRBD2	.	CASSYGAGRDNEQFF	TGTGCCAGCAGCTATGGGGCAGGGAGGGACAATGAGCAGTTCTTC
TRBV25-1	TRBJ1-6	.	.	CASRPPGGGSPLHF	TGTGCCAGCAGACCCCCCGGCGGGGGATCACCCCTCCACTTT
TRBV14	TRBJ2-1	TRBD2	once	CASSQDFGLAGHNEQFF	TGTGCCAGCAGCCAAGATTTCGGACTAGCGGGACACAATGAGCAGTTCTTC
TRBV2	TRBJ2-1	TRBD1	.	CASGTGRLNEQFF	TGTGCCAGCGGGACAGGGCGCTTAAATGAGCAGTTCTTC
TRBV28	TRBJ1-5	TRBD1	.	CASSEGAWQPQHF	TGTGCCAGCAGTGAGGGGGCTTGGCAGCCCCAGCATTTT
TRBV2	TRBJ2-5	.	.	CASSGLSAVQETQYF	TGTGCCAGCAGTGGGCTATCGGCGGTCCAAGAGACCCAGTACTTC
TRBV7-9	TRBJ2-5	.	few	CASSSVLRGLETQYF	TGTGCCAGCAGCTCGGTTTTACGAGGCTTGGAGACCCAGTACTTC
TRBV7-9	TRBJ2-6	TRBD1	.	CASSLGTGDGANVLTF	TGTGCCAGCAGCCTCGGGACAGGGGACGGGGCCAACGTCCTGACTTTC
TRBV12-3/TRBV12-4	TRBJ2-6	TRBD1	.	CASTTGASSGANVLTF	TGTGCCAGCACAACAGGGGCGAGCTCTGGGGCCAACGTCCTGACTTTC
TRBV7-8	TRBJ2-1	.	.	CASSLMGDSSPNEQFF	TGTGCCAGCAGCTTAATGGGGGACTCTTCCCCCAATGAGCAGTTCTTC
TRBV6-5	TRBJ2-7	TRBD1	.	CASSRDRVLNEQYF	TGTGCCAGCAGTCGGGACAGGGTTCTTAATGAGCAGTACTTC
TRBV2	TRBJ2-5	.	.	CASSVVRVETQYF	TGTGCCAGCAGTGTCGTCAGGGTCGAGACCCAGTACTTC